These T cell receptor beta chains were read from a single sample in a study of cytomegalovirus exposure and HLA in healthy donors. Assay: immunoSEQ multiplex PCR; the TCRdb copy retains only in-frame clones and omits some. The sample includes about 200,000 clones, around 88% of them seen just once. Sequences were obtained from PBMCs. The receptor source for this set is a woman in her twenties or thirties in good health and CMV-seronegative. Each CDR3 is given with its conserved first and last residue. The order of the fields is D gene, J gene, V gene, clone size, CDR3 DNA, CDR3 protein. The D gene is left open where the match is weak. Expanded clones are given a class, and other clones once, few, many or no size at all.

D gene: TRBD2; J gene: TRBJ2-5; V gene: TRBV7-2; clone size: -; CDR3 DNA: TGTGCCAGCAGCTTTCAGGGAGGGTACCAAGAGACCCAGTACTTC; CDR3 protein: CASSFQGGYQETQYF
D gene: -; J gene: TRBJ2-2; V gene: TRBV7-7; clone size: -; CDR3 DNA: TGTGCTAGCAGCGTTACAGGCACCGGGGAGCTGTTTTTT; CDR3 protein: CASSVTGTGELFF
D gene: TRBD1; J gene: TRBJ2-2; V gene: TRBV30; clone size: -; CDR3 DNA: TGTGCCTGGAGTCACCGGGACAGGGGTTTTACCGGGGAGCTGTTTTTT; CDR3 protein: CAWSHRDRGFTGELFF
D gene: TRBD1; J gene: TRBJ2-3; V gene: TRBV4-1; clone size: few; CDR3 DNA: TGCGCCAGCAGCCAAGGTAACAGGGGGACTGCAGATACGCAGTATTTT; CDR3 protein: CASSQGNRGTADTQYF
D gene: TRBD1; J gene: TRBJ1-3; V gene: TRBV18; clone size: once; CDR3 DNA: TGTGCCAGCTCACTCGGACAGGGGGACACCATATATTTT; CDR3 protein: CASSLGQGDTIYF
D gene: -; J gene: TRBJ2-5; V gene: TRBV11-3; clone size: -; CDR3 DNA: TGTGCCAGCAGCTCGGGAGCCGAGGGACGCGGACTAGAGACCCAGTACTTC; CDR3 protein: CASSSGAEGRGLETQYF
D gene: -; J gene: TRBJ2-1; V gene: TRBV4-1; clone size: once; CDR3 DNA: TGCGCCAGCAGCCAAGATCAGGGTTCCTACAATGAGCAGTTCTTC; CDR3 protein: CASSQDQGSYNEQFF
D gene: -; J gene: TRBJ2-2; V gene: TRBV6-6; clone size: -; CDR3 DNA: TGTGCCACCCGTGGCGGATCCGCGAACACCGGGGAGCTGTTTTTT; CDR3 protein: CATRGGSANTGELFF
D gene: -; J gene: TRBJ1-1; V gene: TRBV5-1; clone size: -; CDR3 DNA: TGCGCCAGCAGCTTGGCAGGGAGGGGTGAAGCTTTCTTT; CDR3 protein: CASSLAGRGEAFF
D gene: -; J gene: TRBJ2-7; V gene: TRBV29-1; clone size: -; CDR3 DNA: TGCAGCGTTTCACGGGGTAGGGACGAGCAGTACTTC; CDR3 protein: CSVSRGRDEQYF
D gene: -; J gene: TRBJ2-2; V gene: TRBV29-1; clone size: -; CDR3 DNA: TGCAGCGCTCAGGTTGGCACCGGGGAGCTGTTTTTT; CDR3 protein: CSAQVGTGELFF
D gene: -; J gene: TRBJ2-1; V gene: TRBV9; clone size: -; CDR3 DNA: TGTGCCAGCAGCCCTTTTGTCAGCTCCTACAATGAGCAGTTCTTC; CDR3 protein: CASSPFVSSYNEQFF
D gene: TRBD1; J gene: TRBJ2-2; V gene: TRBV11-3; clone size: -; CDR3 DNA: TGTGCCAGCAGCGAGGACAGGGGAAGCACCGGGGAGCTGTTTTTT; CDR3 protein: CASSEDRGSTGELFF
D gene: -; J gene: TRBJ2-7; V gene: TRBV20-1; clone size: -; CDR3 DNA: TGCAGTGCCAGTTCTTACGAGCAGTACTTC; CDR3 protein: CSASSYEQYF
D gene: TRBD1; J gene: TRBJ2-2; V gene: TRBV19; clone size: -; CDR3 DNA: TGTGCCAGTAGTATTTCGGGACAGCCGAACACCGGGGAGCTGTTTTTT; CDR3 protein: CASSISGQPNTGELFF
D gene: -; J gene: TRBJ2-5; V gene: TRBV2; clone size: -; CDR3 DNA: TGTGCCAGCAGCTCCCGGACTATCCAAGAGACCCAGTACTTC; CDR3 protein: CASSSRTIQETQYF
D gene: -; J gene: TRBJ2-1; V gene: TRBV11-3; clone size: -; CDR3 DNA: TGTGCCAGCAGCTTAGATCGGTCCTACAATGAGCAGTTCTTC; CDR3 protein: CASSLDRSYNEQFF
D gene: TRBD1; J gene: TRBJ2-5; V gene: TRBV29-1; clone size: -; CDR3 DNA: TGCAGTGGCGACAGGGGAGAGACCCAGTACTTC; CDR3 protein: CSGDRGETQYF
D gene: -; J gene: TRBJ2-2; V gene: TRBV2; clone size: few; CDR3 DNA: TGTGCCAGCATGTTTGACAGGACGAACACCGGGGAGCTGTTTTTT; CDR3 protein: CASMFDRTNTGELFF
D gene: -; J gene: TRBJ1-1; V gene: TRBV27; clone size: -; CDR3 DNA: TGTGCCAGCAGTTTATCGGGGGCGGCGCCCACTGAAGCTTTCTTT; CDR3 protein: CASSLSGAAPTEAFF
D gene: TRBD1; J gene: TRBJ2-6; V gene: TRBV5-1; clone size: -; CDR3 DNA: TGCGCCAGCAGCTTGAGGACAGGGGGAACTGGGGCCAACGTCCTGACTTTC; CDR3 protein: CASSLRTGGTGANVLTF
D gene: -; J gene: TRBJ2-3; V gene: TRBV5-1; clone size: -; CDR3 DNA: TGCGCCAGCAGCTTGATTGGGGGCGATACGCAGTATTTT; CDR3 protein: CASSLIGGDTQYF
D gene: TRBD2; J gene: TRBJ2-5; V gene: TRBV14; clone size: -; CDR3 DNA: TGTGCCAGCAGCCAAGAACAAGCGGGAGTGGAGACCCAGTACTTC; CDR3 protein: CASSQEQAGVETQYF
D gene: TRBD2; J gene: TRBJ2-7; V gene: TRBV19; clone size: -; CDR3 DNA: TGTGCCAGTAGTATGACCTTGGGGCGGGGGACCTACGAGCAGTACTTC; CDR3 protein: CASSMTLGRGTYEQYF
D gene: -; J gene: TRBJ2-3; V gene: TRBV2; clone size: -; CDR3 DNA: TGTGCCAGACGAGGGCCCACCACAGATACGCAGTATTTT; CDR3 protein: CARRGPTTDTQYF
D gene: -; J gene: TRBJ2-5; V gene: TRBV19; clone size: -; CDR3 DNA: TGTGCCAGTAGTATAGTGGGGAGCCAAGAGACCCAGTACTTC; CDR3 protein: CASSIVGSQETQYF
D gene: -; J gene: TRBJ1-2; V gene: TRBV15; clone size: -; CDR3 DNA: TGTGCCACCAGCAGAGATGGGAGCTATGGCTACACCTTC; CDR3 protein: CATSRDGSYGYTF
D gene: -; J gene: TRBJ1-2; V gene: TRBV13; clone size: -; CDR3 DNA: TGTGCCAGCAGCCTAAGTCTACAGGGAGTTGGTGCTGGCTACACCTTC; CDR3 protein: CASSLSLQGVGAGYTF
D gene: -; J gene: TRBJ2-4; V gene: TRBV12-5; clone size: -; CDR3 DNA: TGTGCTAGTGGTTTGGTATTAGCTACCCAGTACTTC; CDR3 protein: CASGLVLATQYF
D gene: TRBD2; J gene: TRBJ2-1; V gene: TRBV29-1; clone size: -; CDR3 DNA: TGCAGCGTTGGTGTCCTAGCGGGAGGGGATGAGCAGTTCTTC; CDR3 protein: CSVGVLAGGDEQFF
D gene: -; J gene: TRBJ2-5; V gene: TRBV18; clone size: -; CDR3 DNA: TGTGCCAGCTCACCATGGGAGTGGAAAGAGACCCAGTACTTC; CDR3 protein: CASSPWEWKETQYF
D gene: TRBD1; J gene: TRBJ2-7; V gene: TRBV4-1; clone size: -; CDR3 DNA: TGCGCCAGCAGCCAAGACCCAGGGGGCTCCTACGAGCAGTACTTC; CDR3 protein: CASSQDPGGSYEQYF
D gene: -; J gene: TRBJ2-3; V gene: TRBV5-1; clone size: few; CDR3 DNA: TGCGCCAGCAGCTTGGCCGAAAGGCGGCTGCAAGGATCGATAGATACGCAGTATTTT; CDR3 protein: CASSLAERRLQGSIDTQYF
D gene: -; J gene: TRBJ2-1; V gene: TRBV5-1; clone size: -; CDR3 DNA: TGCGCCAGCAGCTCCGGGGTATCCTACAATGAGCAGTTCTTC; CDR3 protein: CASSSGVSYNEQFF
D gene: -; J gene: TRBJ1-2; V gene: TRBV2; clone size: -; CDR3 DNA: TGTGCCAGCAGGGAGGACAGCAACTATGGCTACACCTTC; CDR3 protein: CASREDSNYGYTF
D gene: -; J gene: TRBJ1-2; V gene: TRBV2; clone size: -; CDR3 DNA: TGTGCCAGCACCCAAGCGGGGCAGGGCCTGGGCTACACCTTC; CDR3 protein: CASTQAGQGLGYTF
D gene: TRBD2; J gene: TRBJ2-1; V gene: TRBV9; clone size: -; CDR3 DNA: TGTGCCAGCAGCGTAGCTATGAGCGGGAGCTACAATGAGCAGTTCTTC; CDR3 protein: CASSVAMSGSYNEQFF
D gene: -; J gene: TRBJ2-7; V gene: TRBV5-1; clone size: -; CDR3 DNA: TGCGCCAGCAGCTTGGGCGGGGAATCCTACGAGCAGTACTTC; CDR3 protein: CASSLGGESYEQYF
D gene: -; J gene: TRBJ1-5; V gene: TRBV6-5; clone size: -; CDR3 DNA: TGTGCCAGCAGACGGACAGTTTATAGCAATCAGCCCCAGCATTTT; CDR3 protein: CASRRTVYSNQPQHF
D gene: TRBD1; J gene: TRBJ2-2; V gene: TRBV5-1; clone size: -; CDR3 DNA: TGCGCCAGCCAACAGGGGCCGGGCACCGGGGAGCTGTTTTTT; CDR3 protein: CASQQGPGTGELFF
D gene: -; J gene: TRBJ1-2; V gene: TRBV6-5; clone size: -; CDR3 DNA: TGTGCCAGCAGTTACCCCCCCGGGGGGGCGGGAGGCTACACCTTC; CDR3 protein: CASSYPPGGAGGYTF
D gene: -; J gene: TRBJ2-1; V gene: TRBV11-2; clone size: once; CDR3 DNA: TGTGCCAGCAGCCTGGGAGGTTCGGGCTACAATGAGCAGTTCTTC; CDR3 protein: CASSLGGSGYNEQFF
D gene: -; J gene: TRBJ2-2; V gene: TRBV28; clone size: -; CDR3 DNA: TGTGCCAGCAGAGGGACCGGACAAACGCGGGGCGGGGAGCTGTTTTTT; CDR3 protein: CASRGTGQTRGGELFF
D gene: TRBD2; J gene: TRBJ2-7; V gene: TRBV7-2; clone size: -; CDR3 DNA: TGTGCCAGCAGAATAACTAGCGGGGGAGCCTACGAGCAGTACTTC; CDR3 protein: CASRITSGGAYEQYF
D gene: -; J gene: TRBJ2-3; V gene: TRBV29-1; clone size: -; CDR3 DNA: TGCAGCGCAATCAGGACAAACCAAAGCACAGATACGCAGTATTTT; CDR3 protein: CSAIRTNQSTDTQYF
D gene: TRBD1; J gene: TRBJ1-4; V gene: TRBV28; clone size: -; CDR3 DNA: TGTGCCAGCACCACAGGGGGCGGGGGTGAAAAACTGTTTTTT; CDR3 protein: CASTTGGGGEKLFF
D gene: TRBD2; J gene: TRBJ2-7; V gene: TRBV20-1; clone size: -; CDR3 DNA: TGCAGTGCAGGCGGGAGTAGCGAGCAGTACTTC; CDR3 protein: CSAGGSSEQYF
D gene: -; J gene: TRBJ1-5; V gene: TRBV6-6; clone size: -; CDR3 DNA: TGTGCCAGCAGTCCTTATAGCAATCAGCCCCAGCATTTT; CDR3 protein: CASSPYSNQPQHF
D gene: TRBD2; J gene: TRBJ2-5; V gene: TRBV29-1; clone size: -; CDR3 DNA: TGCAGCGTGGGGGGGACGGTGCAAGAGACCCAGTACTTC; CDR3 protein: CSVGGTVQETQYF